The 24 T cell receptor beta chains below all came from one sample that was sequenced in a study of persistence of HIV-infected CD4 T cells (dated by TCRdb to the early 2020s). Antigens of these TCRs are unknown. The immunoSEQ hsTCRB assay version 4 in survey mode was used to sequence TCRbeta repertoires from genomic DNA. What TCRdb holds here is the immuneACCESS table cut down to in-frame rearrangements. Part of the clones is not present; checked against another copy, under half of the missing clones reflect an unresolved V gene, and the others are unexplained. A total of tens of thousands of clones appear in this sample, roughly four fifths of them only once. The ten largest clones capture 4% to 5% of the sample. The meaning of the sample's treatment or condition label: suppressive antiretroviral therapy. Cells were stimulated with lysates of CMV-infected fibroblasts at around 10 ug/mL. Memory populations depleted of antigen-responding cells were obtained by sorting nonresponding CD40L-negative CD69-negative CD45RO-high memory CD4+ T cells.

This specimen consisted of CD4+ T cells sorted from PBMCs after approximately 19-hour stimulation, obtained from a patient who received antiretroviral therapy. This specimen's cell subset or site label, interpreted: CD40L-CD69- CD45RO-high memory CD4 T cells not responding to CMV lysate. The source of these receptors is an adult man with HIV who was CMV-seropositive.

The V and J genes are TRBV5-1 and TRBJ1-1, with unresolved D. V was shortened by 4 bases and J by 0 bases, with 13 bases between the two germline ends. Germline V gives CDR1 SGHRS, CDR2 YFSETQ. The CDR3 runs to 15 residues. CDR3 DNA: TGCGCCAGCAGCGATAGACCGTCTATGAACACTGAAGCTTTCTTT. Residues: CASSDRPSMNTEAFF.

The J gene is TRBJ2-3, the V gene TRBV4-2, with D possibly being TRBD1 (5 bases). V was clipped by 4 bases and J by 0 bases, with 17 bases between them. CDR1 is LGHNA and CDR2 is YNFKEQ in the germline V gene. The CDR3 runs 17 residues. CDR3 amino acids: CASSPSRQFTSTDTQYF. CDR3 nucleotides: TGTGCCAGCAGCCCTTCGAGACAGTTCACTAGCACAGATACGCAGTATTTT.

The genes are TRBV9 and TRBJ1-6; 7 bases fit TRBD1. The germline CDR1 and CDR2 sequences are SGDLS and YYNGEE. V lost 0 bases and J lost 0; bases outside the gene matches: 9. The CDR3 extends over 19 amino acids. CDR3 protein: CASSVGETGLTSYNSPLHF. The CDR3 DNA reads TGTGCCAGCAGCGTAGGCGAGACAGGGCTCACCTCCTATAATTCACCCCTCCACTTT.

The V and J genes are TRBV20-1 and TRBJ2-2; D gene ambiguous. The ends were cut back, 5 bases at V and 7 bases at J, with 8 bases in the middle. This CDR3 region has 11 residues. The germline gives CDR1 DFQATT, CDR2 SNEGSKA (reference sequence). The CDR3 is CSAYEGGELFF. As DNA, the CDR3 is TGCAGTGCTTATGAAGGCGGGGAGCTGTTTTTT.

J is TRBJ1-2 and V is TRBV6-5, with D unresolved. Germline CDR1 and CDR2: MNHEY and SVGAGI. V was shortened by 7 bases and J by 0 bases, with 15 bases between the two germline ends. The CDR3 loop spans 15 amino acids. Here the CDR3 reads CASKVKDGPNYGYTF. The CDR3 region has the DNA TGTGCCAGCAAGGTTAAGGACGGACCTAACTATGGCTACACCTTC.

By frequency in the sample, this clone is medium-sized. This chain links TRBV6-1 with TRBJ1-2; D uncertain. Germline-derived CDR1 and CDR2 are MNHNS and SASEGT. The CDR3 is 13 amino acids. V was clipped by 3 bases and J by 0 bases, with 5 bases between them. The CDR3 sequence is CASSDGANYGYTF. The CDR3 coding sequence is TGTGCCAGCAGTGACGGCGCTAACTATGGCTACACCTTC.

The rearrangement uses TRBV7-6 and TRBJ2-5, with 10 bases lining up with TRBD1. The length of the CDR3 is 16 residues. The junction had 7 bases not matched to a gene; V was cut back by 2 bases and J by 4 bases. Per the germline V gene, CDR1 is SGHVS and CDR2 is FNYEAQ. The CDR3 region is CASSLPTGGGGETQYF. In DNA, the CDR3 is TGTGCCAGCAGCTTACCGACAGGGGGCGGGGGAGAGACCCAGTACTTC.

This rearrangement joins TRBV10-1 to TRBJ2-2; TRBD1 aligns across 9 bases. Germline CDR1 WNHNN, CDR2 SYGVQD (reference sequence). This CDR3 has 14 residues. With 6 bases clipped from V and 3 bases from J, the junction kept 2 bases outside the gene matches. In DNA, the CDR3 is TGCGCCAGCAGGCGGACAGGGGACACCGGGGAGCTGTTTTTT. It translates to CASRRTGDTGELFF.

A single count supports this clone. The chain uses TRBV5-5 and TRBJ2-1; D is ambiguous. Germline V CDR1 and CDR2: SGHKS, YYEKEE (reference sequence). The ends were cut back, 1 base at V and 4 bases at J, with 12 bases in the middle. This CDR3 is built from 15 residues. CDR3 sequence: CASSLSATPYNEQFF. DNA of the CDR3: TGTGCCAGCAGCTTGTCAGCCACCCCGTACAATGAGCAGTTCTTC. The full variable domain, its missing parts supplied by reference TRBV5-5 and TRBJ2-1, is DAGVTQSPTHLIKTRGQQVTLRCSPISGHKSVSWYQQVLGQGPQFIFQYYEKEERGRGNFPDRFSARQFPNYSSELNVNALLLGDSALYLCASSLSATPYNEQFFGPGTRLTVL.

The CDR3: CSVTPGISTDTQYF. The CDR3 bases are TGCAGCGTGACACCCGGGATTAGCACAGATACGCAGTATTTT. The genes are TRBV29-1 and TRBJ2-3, with TRBD2 as a possible D gene (5 bases). The V end lost 6 bases, the J end lost 0 bases, and 13 bases lay between the germline ends. The CDR3 is 14 amino acids. Germline V lookup: CDR1 SQVTM, CDR2 ANQGSEA.

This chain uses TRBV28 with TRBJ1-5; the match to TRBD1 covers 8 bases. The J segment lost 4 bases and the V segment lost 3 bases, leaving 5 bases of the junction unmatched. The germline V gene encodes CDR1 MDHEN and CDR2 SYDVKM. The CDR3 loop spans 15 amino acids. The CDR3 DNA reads TGTGCCAGCAGTTTCCCCCGGACAGGGAATCAGCCCCAGCATTTT. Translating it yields CASSFPRTGNQPQHF.

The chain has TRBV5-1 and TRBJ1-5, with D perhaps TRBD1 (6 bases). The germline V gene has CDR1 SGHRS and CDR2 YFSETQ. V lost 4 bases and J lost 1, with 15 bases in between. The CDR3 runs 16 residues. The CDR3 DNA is TGCGCCAGCAGCCCCCTCGCAGGGGACAGCAATCAGCCCCAGCATTTT. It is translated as CASSPLAGDSNQPQHF.

The CDR3 is CASSFFMRSDGGGELFF. CDR3 DNA: TGTGCCAGCAGCTTTTTTATGCGCTCTGATGGAGGCGGGGAGCTGTTTTTT. V gene TRBV5-4 combines with J gene TRBJ2-2, with a possible D match to TRBD2 (5 bases). Trimming removed 2 bases from V and 7 bases from J, with 21 bases in between. Germline assignment: CDR1 SGHNT and CDR2 YYREEE (reference sequence). The CDR3 runs 17 residues.

CDR3 DNA: TGTGCCAGTGGGGGGTTCTTTAGCGGGGTTTTCCTCTCTGGGGCCAACGTCCTGACTTTC. It translates to CASGGFFSGVFLSGANVLTF. The chain uses TRBV2 and TRBJ2-6, with TRBD2 matching 8 bases. The CDR3 extends over 20 amino acids. Germline V gene lookup returns CDR1 SNHLY and CDR2 FYNNEI. Trimming took 9 bases from V and 0 from J; bases not matched to a gene: 19.

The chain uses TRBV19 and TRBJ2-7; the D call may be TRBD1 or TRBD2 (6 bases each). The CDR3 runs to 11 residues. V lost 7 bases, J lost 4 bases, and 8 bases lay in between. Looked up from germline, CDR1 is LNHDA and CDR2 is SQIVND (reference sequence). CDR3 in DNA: TGTGCCAGTAAGGGGGGATACGAGCAGTACTTC. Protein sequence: CASKGGYEQYF.

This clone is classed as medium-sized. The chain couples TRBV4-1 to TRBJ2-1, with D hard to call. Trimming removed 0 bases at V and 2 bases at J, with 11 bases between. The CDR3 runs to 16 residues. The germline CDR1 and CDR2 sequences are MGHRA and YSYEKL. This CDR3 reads CASSQDSYRAYNEQFF. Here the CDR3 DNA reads TGCGCCAGCAGCCAAGATTCGTATAGGGCCTACAATGAGCAGTTCTTC.

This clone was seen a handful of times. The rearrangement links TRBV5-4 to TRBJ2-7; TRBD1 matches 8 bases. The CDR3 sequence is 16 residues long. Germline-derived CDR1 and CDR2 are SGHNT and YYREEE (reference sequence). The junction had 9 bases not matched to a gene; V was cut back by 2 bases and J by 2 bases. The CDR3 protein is CASSFGWSGGPYEQYF. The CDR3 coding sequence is TGTGCCAGCAGCTTTGGGTGGTCAGGGGGCCCCTACGAGCAGTACTTC.

The CDR3 loop is CASSILAGNTGELFF. CDR3 sequence (DNA): TGTGCCAGCAGTATTCTAGCGGGGAACACCGGGGAGCTGTTTTTT. The chain couples TRBV6-5 to TRBJ2-2; 8 positions agree with TRBD2. Germline trimming cut 5 bases from V and 1 base from J; bases unmatched to any gene: 3. The germline V gene encodes CDR1 MNHEY and CDR2 SVGAGI. The CDR3 consists of 15 residues.

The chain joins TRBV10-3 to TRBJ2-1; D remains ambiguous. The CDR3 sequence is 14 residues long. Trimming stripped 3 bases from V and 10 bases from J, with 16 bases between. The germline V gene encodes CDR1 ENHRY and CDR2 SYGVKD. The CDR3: CAISESEVIGEQFF. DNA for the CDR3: TGTGCCATCAGTGAAAGTGAGGTTATAGGGGAGCAGTTCTTC.

The CDR3 coding sequence is TGTGCCAGCAGCTCACCGGGAAGGTTAGGAGAGCAGTACTTC. It is translated as CASSSPGRLGEQYF. This chain uses TRBV7-3 with TRBJ2-7; D possibly corresponds to TRBD2 (5 bases). The CDR3 is made up of 14 amino acids. Germline CDR1 SGHTA, CDR2 FQGTGA. Trimming removed 4 bases at V and 7 bases at J, with 17 bases between.

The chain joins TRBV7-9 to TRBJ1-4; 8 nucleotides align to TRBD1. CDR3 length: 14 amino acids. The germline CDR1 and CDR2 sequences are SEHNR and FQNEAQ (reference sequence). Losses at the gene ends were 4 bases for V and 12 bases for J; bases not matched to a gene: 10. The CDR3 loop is CASSWTGQGDELFF. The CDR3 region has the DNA TGTGCCAGCAGCTGGACTGGACAGGGCGACGAACTGTTTTTT.

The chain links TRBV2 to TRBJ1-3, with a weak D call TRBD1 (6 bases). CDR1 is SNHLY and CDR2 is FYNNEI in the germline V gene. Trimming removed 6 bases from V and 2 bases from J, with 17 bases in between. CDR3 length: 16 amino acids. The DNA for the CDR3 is TGTGCCAGCAGCAAAGGGGGGCAAAACCCTGGAAACACCATATATTTT. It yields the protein CASSKGGQNPGNTIYF.

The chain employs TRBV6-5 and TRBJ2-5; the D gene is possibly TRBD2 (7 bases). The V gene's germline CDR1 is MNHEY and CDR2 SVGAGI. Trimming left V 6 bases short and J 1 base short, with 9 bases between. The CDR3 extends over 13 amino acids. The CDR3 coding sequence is TGTGCCAGCAGGGGGGGGCGCCAAGAGACCCAGTACTTC. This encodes CASRGGRQETQYF.

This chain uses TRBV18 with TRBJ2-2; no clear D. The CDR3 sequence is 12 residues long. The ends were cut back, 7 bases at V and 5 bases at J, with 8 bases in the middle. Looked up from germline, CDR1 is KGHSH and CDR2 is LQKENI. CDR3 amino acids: CASYLGTGELFF. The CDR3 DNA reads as TGTGCCAGCTATTTGGGGACCGGGGAGCTGTTTTTT.